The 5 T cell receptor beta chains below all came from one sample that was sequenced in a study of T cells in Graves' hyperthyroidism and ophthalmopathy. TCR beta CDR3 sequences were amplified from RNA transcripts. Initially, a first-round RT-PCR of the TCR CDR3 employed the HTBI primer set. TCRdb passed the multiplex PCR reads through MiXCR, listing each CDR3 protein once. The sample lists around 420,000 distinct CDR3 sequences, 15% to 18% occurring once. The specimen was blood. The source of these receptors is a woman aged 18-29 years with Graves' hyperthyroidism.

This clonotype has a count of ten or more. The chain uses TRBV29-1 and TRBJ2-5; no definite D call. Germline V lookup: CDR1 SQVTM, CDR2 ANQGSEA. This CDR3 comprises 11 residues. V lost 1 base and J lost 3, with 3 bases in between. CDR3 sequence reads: CSVEGKETQYF. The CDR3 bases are TGCAGCGTTGAAGGGAAAGAGACCCAGTACTTC.

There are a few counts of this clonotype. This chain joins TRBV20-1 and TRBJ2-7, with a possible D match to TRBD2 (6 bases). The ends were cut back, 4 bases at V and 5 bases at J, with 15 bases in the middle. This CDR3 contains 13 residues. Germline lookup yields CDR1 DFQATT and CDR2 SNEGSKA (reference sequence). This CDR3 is CSAKLGSKDEQYF. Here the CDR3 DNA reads TGCAGTGCTAAACTCGGGAGCAAAGACGAGCAGTACTTC.

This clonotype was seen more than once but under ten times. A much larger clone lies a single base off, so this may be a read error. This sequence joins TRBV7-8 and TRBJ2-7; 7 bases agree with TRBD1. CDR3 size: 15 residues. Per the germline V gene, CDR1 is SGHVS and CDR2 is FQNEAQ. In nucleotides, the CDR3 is TGTGCCAGCAGCATAGCTGGACAGGTTGCCTACGAGCAGTACTTC. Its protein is CASSIAGQVAYEQYF.

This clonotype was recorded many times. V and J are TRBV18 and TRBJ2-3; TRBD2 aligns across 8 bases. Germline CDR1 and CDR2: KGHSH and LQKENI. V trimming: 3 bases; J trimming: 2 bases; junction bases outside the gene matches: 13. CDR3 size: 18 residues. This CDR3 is CASSPRRTSLTPTDTQYF. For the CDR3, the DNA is TGTGCCAGCTCACCGCGCAGGACTAGCCTTACACCCACAGATACGCAGTATTTT.

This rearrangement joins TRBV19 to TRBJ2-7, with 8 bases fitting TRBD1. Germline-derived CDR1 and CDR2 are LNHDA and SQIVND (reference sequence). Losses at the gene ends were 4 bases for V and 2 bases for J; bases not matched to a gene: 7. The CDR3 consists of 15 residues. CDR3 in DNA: TGTGCCAGTAGTAGCTTTGGACAGGGAACCTACGAGCAGTACTTC. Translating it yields CASSSFGQGTYEQYF. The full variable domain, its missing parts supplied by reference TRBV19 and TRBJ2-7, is DGGITQSPKYLFRKEGQNVTLSCEQNLNHDAMYWYRQDPGQGLRLIYYSQIVNDFQKGDIAEGYSVSREKKESFPLTVTSAQKNPTAFYLCASSSFGQGTYEQYFGPGTRLTVT.